The 27 T cell receptor beta chains given below trace back to one sample, sequenced in a study of cytomegalovirus exposure and HLA in healthy donors. The method was immunoSEQ multiplex PCR; TCRdb's version includes in-frame clones alone and lacks a portion of them. The sample has approximately 100,000 clones; approximately 90% are singletons. The sample consisted of PBMCs. The source of these receptors is a young woman in good health and CMV-seronegative.

V is TRBV19 and J is TRBJ1-5; TRBD1 is a possible D gene (6 bases). The germline V and J ends were trimmed by 7 bases and 5 bases, with 12 bases remaining between them. The CDR3 is 13 residues long. CDR1 is LNHDA, CDR2 SQIVND, per germline (reference sequence). The CDR3 coding sequence is TGTGCCAGTAAAGCAGGGGAGTATCAGCCCCAGCATTTT. Protein: CASKAGEYQPQHF.

The V gene is TRBV18, the J gene TRBJ2-7, with D possibly matching TRBD1 (6 bases). The germline gives CDR1 KGHSH, CDR2 LQKENI. The CDR3 sequence is 15 residues long. The V and J ends lost 3 bases and 2 bases respectively, with 14 bases between them. This chain's CDR3 is CASSPRTATTYEQYF. CDR3 nucleotide sequence: TGTGCCAGCTCACCTCGGACAGCTACCACCTACGAGCAGTACTTC.

The rearrangement uses TRBV4-1 and TRBJ1-2, with a tentative D call TRBD1 (5 bases). Per the germline V gene, CDR1 is MGHRA and CDR2 is YSYEKL. V was shortened by 1 base and J by 3 bases, with 12 bases between the two germline ends. The CDR3 spans 15 residues. The CDR3 sequence: CASSQVPGVDYGYTF. The CDR3 DNA reads as TGCGCCAGCAGCCAAGTCCCGGGGGTGGACTATGGCTACACCTTC.

The chain combines TRBV19 with TRBJ1-2; 9 bases fit TRBD1. V was clipped by 8 bases and J by 4 bases; unmatched bases: 8. CDR3 length: 14 amino acids. The germline gives CDR1 LNHDA, CDR2 SQIVND (reference sequence). Here the CDR3 reads CASGRGQGPYGYTF. CDR3 DNA: TGTGCCAGTGGTCGGGGACAGGGCCCCTATGGCTACACCTTC.

The genes are TRBV11-2 and TRBJ1-5; D ambiguous. Looked up from germline, CDR1 is SGHAT and CDR2 is FQNNGV. This CDR3 region has 12 residues. V lost 3 bases and J lost 9, with 9 bases in between. The CDR3 region has the DNA TGTGCCAGCAGCTTGGAGATAGGGCCCCAGCATTTT. Its protein product is CASSLEIGPQHF. The complete variable domain, with remaining parts taken from reference TRBV11-2 and TRBJ1-5, reads EAGVAQSPRYKIIEKRQSVAFWCNPISGHATLYWYQQILGQGPKLLIQFQNNGVVDDSQLPKDRFSAERLKGVDSTLKIQPAKLEDSAVYLCASSLEIGPQHFGDGTRLSIL.

This clone appeared a single time. The rearrangement links TRBV27 to TRBJ2-7; TRBD2 aligns across 7 bases. Germline-derived CDR1 and CDR2 are MNHEY and SMNVEV (reference sequence). The J segment lost 0 bases and the V segment lost 6 bases, leaving 5 bases of the junction unmatched. The CDR3 runs to 14 residues. This chain's CDR3 is CASRSGLSSYEQYF. DNA for the CDR3: TGTGCCAGCAGGTCGGGACTAAGCTCCTACGAGCAGTACTTC.

This clone was detected a few times. The chain has TRBV2 and TRBJ1-2, with 9 bases aligning to TRBD1. The V gene's germline CDR1 is SNHLY and CDR2 FYNNEI. The CDR3 is 14 residues long. V dropped 5 bases and J dropped 8; count of bases not matched to a gene: 9. CDR3 amino acids: CASSSWDRVGGYTF. CDR3 sequence (DNA): TGTGCCAGCAGTTCCTGGGACAGGGTAGGAGGCTACACCTTC.

CDR3 residues: CASSQGSGNTIYF. Written as DNA, the CDR3 is TGTGCCAGCAGCCAGGGGTCTGGAAACACCATATATTTT. V usage is TRBV21-1 and J usage is TRBJ1-3; the D call TRBD1 from the table was never checked on the DNA. TRBV21-1 corresponds to a pseudogene. CDR3 length equals 13 residues.

The chain joins TRBV6-5 to TRBJ2-7; no firm D call. The germline V gene has CDR1 MNHEY and CDR2 SVGAGI. The CDR3 extends over 15 amino acids. Deletions cut 6 bases from V and 6 bases from J, with 21 bases between. CDR3 sequence: CASSPGFKSSGEQYF. Here the CDR3 DNA reads TGTGCCAGCAGCCCCGGGTTTAAATCCTCGGGCGAGCAGTACTTC.

This sequence joins TRBV7-9 and TRBJ2-2; D remains ambiguous. Germline CDR1 and CDR2: SEHNR and FQNEAQ (reference sequence). The CDR3 consists of 12 residues. V was clipped by 5 bases and J by 8 bases, with 9 bases between them. The CDR3 DNA reads as TGTGCCAGCAGCCGACATTTTGGGGAGCTGTTTTTT. This encodes CASSRHFGELFF.

V usage is TRBV2 and J usage is TRBJ2-1; D remains ambiguous. The length of the CDR3 is 12 residues. Germline V gene sequence: CDR1 SNHLY, CDR2 FYNNEI. Deletions cut 4 bases from V and 7 bases from J, with 8 bases between. CDR3 protein: CASSVYQNEQFF. CDR3 nucleotides: TGTGCCAGCAGTGTATACCAGAATGAGCAGTTCTTC.

The V call is TRBV6-5, the J call TRBJ2-3; perhaps TRBD2 as D (5 bases). V was clipped by 6 bases and J by 3 bases, with 16 bases between them. The germline V gene has CDR1 MNHEY and CDR2 SVGAGI. The CDR3 runs 15 residues. The CDR3 protein is CASRDHGIGTDTQYF. CDR3 DNA sequence: TGTGCCAGCAGGGACCACGGGATCGGTACAGATACGCAGTATTTT.

This chain joins TRBV6-5 and TRBJ2-2, with 7 bases matching TRBD2. V was pared by 6 bases and J by 7 bases, with 8 bases of the junction left unmatched. This CDR3 contains 14 residues. CDR1 and CDR2 (germline): MNHEY, SVGAGI. In DNA form, the CDR3 reads TGTGCCAGCAGCCCCGAGCGGGGCGGCGGGGAGCTGTTTTTT. This translates into CASSPERGGGELFF.

This clone was observed a single time. This rearrangement joins TRBV4-3 to TRBJ1-2; D gene uncertain. This CDR3 comprises 15 residues. The germline CDR1 and CDR2 sequences are LGHNA and YSLEER. Trimming shortened V by 0 bases and J by 4 bases, and 12 bases separated the two germline ends. This CDR3 is CASSQDRQAAYGYTF. The CDR3 DNA follows: TGCGCCAGCAGCCAAGATAGGCAGGCAGCCTATGGCTACACCTTC.

V usage is TRBV27 and J usage is TRBJ2-7; 9 bases fit TRBD1. V trimming: 5 bases; J trimming: 6 bases; junction bases outside the gene matches: 14. From germline, CDR1 is MNHEY and CDR2 SMNVEV (reference sequence). The CDR3 contains 16 residues. CDR3 amino acids: CASSPITGTGLSEQYF. CDR3 DNA: TGTGCCAGCAGTCCGATTACCGGGACAGGGCTCTCCGAGCAGTACTTC.

The chain recombines TRBV7-8 with TRBJ2-7, with TRBD1 identical over 7 bases. This CDR3 has 14 residues. Germline V gives CDR1 SGHVS, CDR2 FQNEAQ. V lost 4 bases to trimming and J lost 3 bases; unmatched junction nucleotides: 6. CDR3 region: CASSSWGQNYEQYF. The DNA of the CDR3 is TGTGCCAGCAGCTCCTGGGGACAGAACTACGAGCAGTACTTC.

The rearrangement links TRBV6-1 to TRBJ2-5; TRBD2 aligns across 10 bases. J gave up 11 bases and V 8 bases, and 8 bases lay outside the gene matches. The CDR3 length is 12 residues. CDR1 and CDR2 from the germline V gene are MNHNS and SASEGT. CDR3 nucleotide sequence: TGTGCCAGCGGCGGGCTAGCGGGAGAGCAGTACTTC. Its protein is CASGGLAGEQYF.

The chain is built from TRBV27 and TRBJ2-6; possibly TRBD1 for D (5 bases). CDR3 length: 15 amino acids. The germline V and J ends were trimmed by 5 bases and 3 bases, with 11 bases remaining between them. Germline CDR1 is MNHEY and CDR2 is SMNVEV (reference sequence). The DNA of the CDR3 is TGTGCCAGCAGTCCTGGGGCCAGTGGGGCCAACGTCCTGACTTTC. Encoded protein: CASSPGASGANVLTF.

V and J are TRBV2 and TRBJ2-3; D might be TRBD1 (6 bases). The length of the CDR3 is 14 residues. V was clipped by 8 bases and J by 4 bases, with 16 bases between them. Germline CDR1 reads SNHLY; CDR2 reads FYNNEI. Here the CDR3 reads CASGVEGGADTQYF. The CDR3 DNA reads TGTGCCAGCGGCGTGGAAGGGGGTGCAGATACGCAGTATTTT.

This chain links TRBV6-5 with TRBJ1-2; 8 nucleotides match TRBD1. The CDR3 runs 12 residues. V lost 5 bases to trimming and J lost 8 bases; unmatched junction nucleotides: 4. Germline CDR1 is MNHEY and CDR2 is SVGAGI. The CDR3 DNA reads as TGTGCCAGCAGTAGACAGGGGCTGGGCTACACCTTC. Translating it yields CASSRQGLGYTF.

The J gene is TRBJ2-2, the V gene TRBV19; D uncertain. Germline V gives CDR1 LNHDA, CDR2 SQIVND (reference sequence). This CDR3 region has 16 residues. Between the trimmed V and J ends, which lost 2 bases and 2 bases, there was a span of 12 bases. This CDR3 reads CASSIIRQTNTGELFF. Written as DNA, the CDR3 is TGTGCCAGTAGTATAATTCGGCAGACTAACACCGGGGAGCTGTTTTTT. Drawing the rest from reference TRBV19 and TRBJ2-2, the complete variable domain is DGGITQSPKYLFRKEGQNVTLSCEQNLNHDAMYWYRQDPGQGLRLIYYSQIVNDFQKGDIAEGYSVSREKKESFPLTVTSAQKNPTAFYLCASSIIRQTNTGELFFGEGSRLTVL.

This chain links TRBV7-2 with TRBJ2-3; a weak D match, TRBD1 (6 bases). The CDR3 contains 16 residues. CDR1 and CDR2 from the germline V gene are SGHTA and FQGNSA. V was shortened by 5 bases and J by 4 bases, with 19 bases between the two germline ends. CDR3 bases: TGTGCCAGCAGCCCGCCTGGGGGCAGGTTAGCAGATACGCAGTATTTT. Translating it yields CASSPPGGRLADTQYF.

This clone appeared a few times. The chain combines TRBV7-2 with TRBJ2-7, with 9 nucleotides matching TRBD1. V was clipped by 5 bases and J by 4 bases; unmatched bases: 6. CDR1 is SGHTA, CDR2 FQGNSA, per germline. The CDR3 contains 14 residues. CDR3 amino acids: CASSGTGGAYEQYF. CDR3 in DNA: TGTGCCAGCAGCGGAACAGGGGGCGCGTACGAGCAGTACTTC.

The chain recombines TRBV5-4 with TRBJ2-3; tentative D call: TRBD2 (6 bases). Per germline, CDR1 SGHNT and CDR2 YYREEE (reference sequence). V lost 4 bases and J 1 base, leaving 16 bases between the germline ends. The CDR3 length is 16 residues. CDR3 coding DNA: TGTGCCAGCAGCCAAGGAGGGACTTCCCGCACAGATACGCAGTATTTT. Translating it yields CASSQGGTSRTDTQYF.

V gene TRBV4-1 combines with J gene TRBJ1-2; D uncertain. This CDR3 has 13 amino acids. V lost 3 bases to trimming and J lost 8 bases, with 13 bases between them. Germline CDR1 and CDR2: MGHRA and YSYEKL. The CDR3 is CASSQISGGGYTF. DNA for the CDR3: TGCGCCAGCAGCCAGATATCGGGAGGCGGCTACACCTTC.

This chain links TRBV7-3 with TRBJ1-1, with a weak D call TRBD1 (5 bases). Between the trimmed V and J ends, which lost 4 bases and 5 bases, there was a span of 11 bases. CDR1 and CDR2 from the germline V gene are SGHTA and FQGTGA. This CDR3 is 13 amino acids long. The CDR3 DNA sequence: TGTGCCAGCAGCTCCCTCAAGGGGACTGAAGCTTTCTTT. It encodes CASSSLKGTEAFF.

The CDR3 DNA is TGTGCCAGCAGCTTAGAGCTAGCGGCAGATACGCAGTATTTT. This codes for CASSLELAADTQYF. This chain uses TRBV7-2 with TRBJ2-3; 7 bases are a match to TRBD2. Looked up from germline, CDR1 is SGHTA and CDR2 is FQGNSA. V shed 1 base and J 4 bases; nucleotides not matched to a gene: 2. The CDR3 extends over 14 amino acids.